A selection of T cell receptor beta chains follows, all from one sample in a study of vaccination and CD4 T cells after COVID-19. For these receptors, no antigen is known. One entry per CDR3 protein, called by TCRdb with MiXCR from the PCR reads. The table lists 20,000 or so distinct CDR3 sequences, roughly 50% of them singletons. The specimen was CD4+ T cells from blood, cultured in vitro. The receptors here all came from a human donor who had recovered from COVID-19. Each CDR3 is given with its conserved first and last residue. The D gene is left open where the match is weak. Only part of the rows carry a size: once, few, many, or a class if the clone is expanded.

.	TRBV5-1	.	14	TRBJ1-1	CASSLQVWDAEAFF	TGCGCCAGCAGCTTACAGGTGTGGGACGCTGAAGCTTTCTTT
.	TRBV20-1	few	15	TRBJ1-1	CSANHIGQGGTEAFF	TGCAGTGCGAATCATATCGGGCAGGGTGGGACTGAAGCTTTCTTT
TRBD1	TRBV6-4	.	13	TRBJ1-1	CALHRGQGTEAFF	TGTGCCTTACACAGGGGGCAGGGGACTGAAGCTTTCTTT
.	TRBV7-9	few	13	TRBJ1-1	CASSLVAIFEAFF	TGTGCCAGCAGCTTGGTGGCGATCTTTGAAGCTTTCTTT
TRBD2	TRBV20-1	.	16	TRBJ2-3	CSARSTSTAGGDTQYF	TGCAGTGCTAGGTCTACATCGACGGCGGGGGGAGATACGCAGTATTTT
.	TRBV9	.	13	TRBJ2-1	CASSVRRVNEQFF	TGTGCCAGCAGCGTCAGGAGAGTGAATGAGCAGTTCTTC
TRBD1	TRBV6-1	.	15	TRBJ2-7	CASRTGTGGAYEQYF	TGTGCCAGCAGGACGGGGACAGGGGGGGCTTACGAGCAGTACTTC
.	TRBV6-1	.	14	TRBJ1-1	CASRGGGSNTEAFF	TGTGCCAGCCGAGGGGGGGGCTCGAACACTGAAGCTTTCTTT
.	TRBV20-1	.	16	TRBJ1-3	CSARTPLQDSGNTIYF	TGCAGTGCCCGGACCCCTTTACAGGACTCTGGAAACACCATATATTTT
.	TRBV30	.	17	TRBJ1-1	CAWSGLQTGQRNTEAFF	TGTGCCTGGAGTGGGCTCCAAACAGGGCAAAGGAACACTGAAGCTTTCTTT
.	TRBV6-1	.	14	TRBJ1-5	CASSPVRQNQPQHF	TGTGCCAGCAGTCCAGTGAGGCAGAATCAGCCCCAGCATTTT
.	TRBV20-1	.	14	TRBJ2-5	CSVQTQGIQETQYF	TGCAGTGTTCAGACCCAGGGGATTCAAGAGACCCAGTACTTC
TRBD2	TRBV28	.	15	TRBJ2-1	CASSLSRTSGGLQFF	TGTGCCAGCAGTTTATCTCGGACTAGCGGGGGCCTCCAGTTCTTC
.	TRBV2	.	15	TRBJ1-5	CASIKLTGRNQPQHF	TGTGCCAGCATAAAACTTACTGGGCGCAATCAGCCCCAGCATTTT
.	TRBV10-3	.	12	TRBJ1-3	CATEASGNTIYF	TGTGCCACGGAGGCGTCTGGAAACACCATATATTTT
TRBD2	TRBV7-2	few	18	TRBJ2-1	CASSLRTTSVTPRGEQFF	TGTGCCAGCAGCTTACGAACGACTAGCGTAACTCCCAGGGGTGAGCAGTTCTTC
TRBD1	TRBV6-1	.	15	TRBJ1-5	CASSEGTTGGQPQHF	TGTGCCAGCAGTGAAGGGACGACAGGGGGACAGCCCCAGCATTTT
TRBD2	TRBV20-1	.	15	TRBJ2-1	CSAISGRDAYNEQFF	TGCAGTGCTATCAGCGGGAGGGACGCCTACAATGAGCAGTTCTTC
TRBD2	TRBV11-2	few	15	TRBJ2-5	CASSFRLAGGETQYF	TGTGCCAGCAGCTTCCGACTAGCGGGAGGAGAGACCCAGTACTTC
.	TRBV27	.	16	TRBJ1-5	CASSLGRGVPNQPQHF	TGTGCCAGCAGTTTAGGCAGGGGCGTCCCCAATCAGCCCCAGCATTTT
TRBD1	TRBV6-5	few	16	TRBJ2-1	CASSYEGTGSRGEQFF	TGTGCCAGCAGTTACGAAGGGACAGGGAGTAGAGGTGAGCAGTTCTTC
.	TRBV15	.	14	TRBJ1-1	CATSREERYTEAFF	TGTGCCACCAGCAGAGAAGAGCGCTACACTGAAGCTTTCTTT
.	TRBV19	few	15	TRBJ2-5	CASSIGGSGQETQYF	TGTGCCAGTAGTATTGGAGGGTCAGGGCAAGAGACCCAGTACTTC
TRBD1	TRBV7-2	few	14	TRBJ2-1	CASTYRDRYNEQFF	TGTGCCAGCACCTACCGGGACAGGTACAATGAGCAGTTCTTC
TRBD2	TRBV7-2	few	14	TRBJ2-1	CASSSRTRTNEQFF	TGTGCCAGCAGCTCCCGGACTAGAACGAATGAGCAGTTCTTC
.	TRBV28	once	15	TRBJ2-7	CASSPGRTTSYEQYF	TGTGCCAGCAGTCCGGGACGGACAACTTCCTACGAGCAGTACTTC
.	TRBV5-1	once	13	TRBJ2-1	CASSLESPTEQFF	TGCGCCAGCAGCTTAGAATCCCCTACTGAGCAGTTCTTC
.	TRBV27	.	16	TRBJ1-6	CASTPLTGLDNSPLHF	TGTGCCAGCACTCCACTGACGGGGTTAGATAATTCACCCCTCCACTTT
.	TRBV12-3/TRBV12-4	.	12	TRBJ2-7	CASSLQGYEQYF	TGTGCCAGCAGTCTGCAGGGGTACGAGCAGTACTTC
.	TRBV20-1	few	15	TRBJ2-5	CSVEGLSTEGVTQYF	TGCAGTGTTGAGGGACTTTCCACAGAGGGGGTAACCCAGTACTTC
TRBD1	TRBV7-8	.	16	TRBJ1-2	CASSPSPGTGGFGYTF	TGTGCCAGCAGCCCTAGCCCCGGGACAGGGGGGTTTGGCTACACCTTC